The 3 T cell receptor beta chains listed next were all sequenced from one sample in a study of T cell responses to AZD1222 COVID-19 vaccine. Clones were sequenced by immunoSEQ multiplex PCR, and TCRdb holds only the in-frame ones, with some missing. The table shows around 110,000 clones, with around 88% occurring only once. The material was peripheral blood, obtained on day 0 of AZD1222 vaccination. The receptor source for this set is an adult in good health.

This clone was detected only once. The chain combines TRBV15 with TRBJ1-5; no clear D gene. The CDR3 covers 15 residues. With 1 base removed from V and 0 bases from J, the gap between germline ends came to 7 bases. Looked up from germline, CDR1 is LNHNV and CDR2 is YYDKDF (reference sequence). The CDR3 sequence is CATSRGDFSNQPQHF. The CDR3 bases are TGTGCCACCAGCAGAGGGGATTTTAGCAATCAGCCCCAGCATTTT.

The chain links TRBV11-2 to TRBJ2-3; 10 nucleotides agree with TRBD2. J was trimmed by 0 bases and V by 5 bases; bases with no gene match: 5. The CDR3 runs 16 residues. Per the germline V gene, CDR1 is SGHAT and CDR2 is FQNNGV. The CDR3 nucleotides read TGTGCCAGCAGCCTACTAGCGGGATATAGCACAGATACGCAGTATTTT. Its protein is CASSLLAGYSTDTQYF.

This chain uses TRBV7-9 with TRBJ2-1, with unresolved D. CDR1 and CDR2 (germline): SEHNR, FQNEAQ (reference sequence). CDR3 length equals 13 residues. V was cut by 10 bases and J by 4 bases, with 14 bases left in between. The DNA of the CDR3 is TGTGCCATACGTCAATTGACATACAATGAGCAGTTCTTC. Amino acid sequence: CAIRQLTYNEQFF.